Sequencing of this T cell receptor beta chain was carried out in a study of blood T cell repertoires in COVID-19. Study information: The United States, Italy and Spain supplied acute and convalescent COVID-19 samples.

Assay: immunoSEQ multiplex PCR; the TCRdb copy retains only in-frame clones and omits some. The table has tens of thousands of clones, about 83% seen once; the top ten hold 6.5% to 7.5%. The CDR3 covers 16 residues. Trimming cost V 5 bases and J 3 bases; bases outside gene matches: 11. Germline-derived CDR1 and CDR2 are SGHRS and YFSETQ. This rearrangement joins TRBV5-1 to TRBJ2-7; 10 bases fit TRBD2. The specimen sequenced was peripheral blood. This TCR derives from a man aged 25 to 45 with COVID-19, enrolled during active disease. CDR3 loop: CASRGRASGSSYEQYF. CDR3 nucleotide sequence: TGCGCCAGCAGAGGGAGAGCTAGCGGGAGTAGCTACGAGCAGTACTTC.